This T cell receptor beta chain was identified during a study of T cells after yellow fever vaccination. Using its own MiXCR run on the 5' RACE reads, TCRdb lists one record per CDR3 protein. The table records some 670,000 distinct CDR3 sequences, roughly an eighth of them present only once. Germline CDR1 is DFQATT and CDR2 is SNEGSKA (reference sequence). The V end lost 3 bases, the J end lost 1 base, and 22 bases lay between the germline ends. The CDR3 is made up of 18 amino acids. In its sample, this clonotype was seen many times. This chain joins TRBV20-1 and TRBJ2-1; TRBD2 is a possible D gene (6 bases). The TCR was taken from a young man who received the YFV17D yellow fever vaccine. Specimen: PBMCs, collected on the day of the yellow fever booster vaccination. The CDR3 spells CSARNILTLAASYNEQFF. The CDR3 DNA is TGCAGTGCTAGGAATATCCTTACTTTAGCGGCATCCTACAATGAGCAGTTCTTC.